Listed here are 15 T cell receptor delta chains from one sample, sequenced in a study of delta chains in infants with herpesvirus infections. TCR cDNA was made from PBMC RNA with gamma- and delta-chain-specific primers. TCRdb reanalyzed the RT-PCR reads using CATT. The sample has roughly 200 delta-chain clones; approximately 12% are singletons. The sample consisted of peripheral blood, taken at time point 2 of longitudinal follow-up. All receptors derive from a human donor who was a Ugandan infant, either HIV-exposed or HIV-unexposed (not recorded which).

This clone showed up just a few times. TCRdb attributes to this sequence the protein of a much larger clone, which differs from the DNA translation at residue 3; a read error is likely, and the protein displayed is translated from the DNA. The rearrangement uses TRDV1 and TRDJ1; 9 bases agree with TRDD3. Germline V gene lookup returns CDR1 TSWWSYY and CDR2 QGS. The CDR3 sequence is 18 residues long. The CDR3: CARGRLSLTGGDTDKLIF. DNA of the CDR3: TGTGCTCGTGGGCGACTGAGCTTGACTGGGGGAGACACCGATAAACTCATCTTT.

This clone was seen more than once but under ten times. TCRdb lists the protein of a much larger clone for this DNA, which differs at residue 9, so this is likely a read error; the protein given here is translated from the DNA itself. V gene TRDV2 combines with J gene TRDJ1; unclear D gene. In germline, CDR1 is GEAIGNYY, CDR2 EKD. V gave up 6 bases and J gave up 0 bases, with 19 bases separating them. The CDR3 is 16 residues long. CDR3 in amino acids: CACSQLAAQYTDKLIF. The CDR3 DNA reads as TGTGCCTGTTCACAATTGGCGGCCCAGTACACCGATAAACTCATCTTT.

The J gene is TRDJ3, the V gene TRDV2; 9 positions match TRDD3. V was clipped by 4 bases and J by 0 bases; unmatched bases: 9. Germline-derived CDR1 and CDR2 are GEAIGNYY and EKD. The CDR3 runs to 19 residues. In nucleotides, the CDR3 is TGTGCCTGTGATCTCGTACTGGGGGACAGCTCCTGGGACACCCGACAGATGTTTTTC. Its translation is CACDLVLGDSSWDTRQMFF.

For the J gene the call is TRDJ2; the V gene lacks a call. CDR3 size: 16 residues. The chain's CDR3 is CSGINAEYMGTAQLFF. In DNA, the CDR3 is TGCAGTGGTATCAACGCAGAGTACATGGGGACAGCACAACTCTTCTTT.

By sample fraction, this clone is hyperexpanded. V usage is TRDV2 and J usage is TRDJ1, with a possible D match to TRDD3 (6 bases). Trimming stripped 5 bases from V and 4 bases from J, with 13 bases between. The CDR3 runs to 13 residues. From germline, CDR1 is GEAIGNYY and CDR2 EKD. The CDR3 DNA follows: TGTGCCTGTGGATTGGGGGGACTCGATAAACTCATCTTT. This translates into CACGLGGLDKLIF.

This clone was counted only a few times. The protein given by TCRdb reflects a much larger clone and differs at residue 8 from this DNA's translation, likely from a read error; the protein shown is the DNA's translation. The gene calls are TRDV2 and TRDJ1; D uncertain. The CDR3 has 16 residues. Trimming took 6 bases from V and 0 from J, leaving 19 bases between them. Germline CDR1 is GEAIGNYY and CDR2 is EKD. The CDR3 sequence: CACSQLATPYTDKLIF. The CDR3 DNA reads as TGTGCCTGTTCACAATTGGCGACCCCGTACACCGATAAACTCATCTTT.

As regards this clone: With a far larger clone one base away, a read error is the likely cause. This CDR3 is also generated by other DNA sequences in the sample. The V call is TRDV2, the J call TRDJ3; the match to TRDD3 covers 7 bases. The CDR3 sequence is 19 residues long. Germline values: CDR1 GEAIGNYY, CDR2 EKD. V lost 2 bases to trimming and J lost 0 bases; unmatched junction nucleotides: 9. The CDR3 loop is CACDSTGGYASWDTRQMFF. The CDR3 DNA follows: TGTGCCTGTGACAGTACTGGAGGATACGCCTCCTGGGACACCCGACAGATGTTTTTC.

A word on this clone: The TCRdb record carries a much larger clone's protein, which differs from this DNA's translation at residue 6; a read error is the likely cause, and the protein listed here is the DNA translation. The genes are TRDV2 and TRDJ2, with 9 positions matching TRDD3. V lost 0 bases and J lost 3; bases outside the gene matches: 13. CDR1 and CDR2 (germline): GEAIGNYY, EKD. This CDR3 region has 19 residues. The CDR3 region has the DNA TGTGCCTGTGACACCATGGGTCCGGGACTGGGGGACGTGACAGCACAACTCTTCTTT. It specifies CACDTMGPGLGDVTAQLFF.

This clone was recorded a few times. The mismatch at residue 16 between this DNA's translation and the TCRdb protein of a much larger clone likely reflects a read error; the protein shown is translated from the DNA. V gene TRDV1 combines with J gene TRDJ1, with 9 bases fitting TRDD3. The germline V gene encodes CDR1 TSWWSYY and CDR2 QGS. CDR3 size: 18 residues. The CDR3 DNA reads as TGTGCTCTTGGGCGACTGAGCTTGACTGGGGGAGACACCGATAAACCCATCTTT. Translation gives CALGRLSLTGGDTDKPIF.

This clone qualifies as large. CDR3 DNA: TGTGCCTGTGACACCTGGGGGAGCACCCATGCCTGGGACACCCGACAGATGTTTTTC. Its protein product is CACDTWGSTHAWDTRQMFF. The rearrangement links TRDV2 to TRDJ3; 7 nucleotides agree with TRDD3. The CDR3 spans 19 residues. Unmatched junction bases numbered 9, after V lost 0 bases and J lost 2 bases. Germline lookup yields CDR1 GEAIGNYY and CDR2 EKD.

This clone was picked up a small number of times. The translation of this DNA and the TCRdb protein of a much larger clone differ at residue 9, probably owing to a read error; the protein shown here is translated from the DNA. The chain joins TRDV2 to TRDJ1; 11 bases align to TRDD3. This CDR3 has 18 residues. V gave up 3 bases and J gave up 0 bases; unmatched junction bases: 11. Germline-derived CDR1 and CDR2 are GEAIGNYY and EKD. The CDR3 region has the DNA TGTGCCTGTGACCTACTGGGGGATATAGGGGGTAACACCGATAAACTCATCTTT. Its translation is CACDLLGDIGGNTDKLIF.

In its sample, this clone was seen a few times. TCRdb pairs this DNA with a much larger clone's protein that differs at residue 5, likely a read error; the protein shown was translated from the DNA. The chain has TRDV2 and TRDJ2; 11 bases are shared with TRDD3. V shed 2 bases, J shed 4 bases, and the junction held 2 bases outside the gene matches. CDR1 is GEAIGNYY, CDR2 EKD, per germline. The CDR3 runs 15 residues. The CDR3 sequence: CACDMLGDTTAQLFF. The CDR3, as DNA: TGTGCCTGTGACATGCTGGGGGATACGACAGCACAACTCTTCTTT.

This chain connects TRDV2 to TRDJ1, with 8 bases lining up with TRDD3. Losses at the gene ends were 0 bases for V and 0 bases for J; bases not matched to a gene: 11. CDR3 length: 18 amino acids. Looked up from germline, CDR1 is GEAIGNYY and CDR2 is EKD. CDR3 region: CACDTVGPGLGDTDKLIF. DNA for the CDR3: TGTGCCTGTGACACCGTGGGTCCGGGACTGGGGGACACCGATAAACTCATCTTT.

The chain joins TRDV2 to TRDJ3; maybe TRDD3 (5 bases). Looked up from germline, CDR1 is GEAIGNYY and CDR2 is EKD. CDR3 length: 19 amino acids. The V gene lost 0 bases and the J gene lost 5 bases, with 19 bases spanning the gap. CDR3 amino acids: CACDTVSVGRAGDTRQMFF. The CDR3 DNA is TGTGCCTGTGACACCGTTTCGGTGGGGCGAGCGGGGGACACCCGACAGATGTTTTTC.

About this clone itself: A read error likely explains why the TCRdb protein, taken from a much larger clone, differs from this DNA's translation at residue 6; the protein shown is translated from the DNA. V gene TRDV1 combines with J gene TRDJ1, with 9 bases that match TRDD3. The ends lost 5 bases at V and 0 bases at J; junction bases unmatched: 13. The germline CDR1 and CDR2 sequences are TSWWSYY and QGS. The CDR3 is 18 residues long. The CDR3 region is CALGRMSLTGGDTDKLIF. The CDR3 nucleotides read TGTGCTCTTGGGCGAATGAGCTTGACTGGGGGAGACACCGATAAACTCATCTTT.